This T cell receptor (beta chain) was profiled in a study of immune evolution from preneoplasia to lung adenocarcinoma. At the level of the study: HLA loss of heterozygosity: 7% AIS, about 15% MIA, roughly 30% ADC, none AAH. Study-level findings and limits: Clonality was highest in normal lung, lower in later-stage lesions apparently. Normal lung had the highest top T cell clone frequencies.

Histologic diagnosis was independently verified by two lung pathologists. This CDR3 is 14 amino acids long. V gave up 4 bases and J gave up 3 bases, with 10 bases separating them. Germline V gene sequence: CDR1 MNHNY, CDR2 SVGAGI (reference sequence). To note about this clone: Its specificity is unknown.

Method: immunoSEQ multiplex PCR; TCRdb's copy keeps in-frame clones and lacks some. The sample carries thousands of clones, approximately 85% recorded once. The rearrangement joins TRBV6-6 to TRBJ2-1; no definite D call. This sequence was found in a person at least 80 years old with lung adenocarcinoma. The sequenced material came from FFPE minimally invasive lung adenocarcinoma tissue. Written as DNA, the CDR3 is TGTGCCAGCAGTTTAGCACATAGCTACAATGAGCAGTTCTTC. It yields the protein CASSLAHSYNEQFF.